A selection of T cell receptor beta chains follows, all from one sample in a study of blood T cell repertoires in COVID-19. Profiling relied on immunoSEQ multiplex PCR, and the TCRdb table lists in-frame clones only, not all of them. The data show 80,000 or so clones, 88% seen once. Sequenced material: peripheral blood. The receptors come from a human donor in a cohort sampled during active COVID-19. Both conserved end residues are part of each CDR3. A D gene is named only where the DNA matches it firmly. Clone size is shown for a subset of rows, as once, few, many or a class of expanded clone.

J gene,D gene,clone size,V gene,CDR3 protein,CDR3 DNA
TRBJ2-1,NA,NA,TRBV5-1,CASSLADRARGAYNEQFF,TGCGCCAGCAGCTTGGCCGACCGGGCCCGGGGAGCCTACAATGAGCAGTTCTTC
TRBJ2-7,NA,NA,TRBV28,CASSRGQPPTEQYF,TGTGCCAGCAGCCGCGGACAGCCCCCTACCGAGCAGTACTTC
TRBJ2-5,TRBD2,NA,TRBV6-1,CASSEATAREGTQYF,TGTGCCAGCAGTGAAGCCACCGCGAGGGAGGGGACCCAGTACTTC
TRBJ2-1,TRBD2,NA,TRBV5-5,CASSPVGGRTNNEQFF,TGTGCCAGCAGCCCAGTGGGAGGGAGAACTAACAATGAGCAGTTCTTC
TRBJ2-2,TRBD2,few,TRBV7-3,CASSLNPGGGTGELFF,TGTGCCAGCAGCTTAAATCCCGGCGGGGGGACCGGGGAGCTGTTTTTT
TRBJ2-2,NA,NA,TRBV5-1,CASSLRDSGNTGELFF,TGCGCCAGCAGCCTCCGGGACTCTGGGAACACCGGGGAGCTGTTTTTT
TRBJ1-5,NA,NA,TRBV15,CATSRDPGDQPQHF,TGTGCCACCAGCAGAGATCCTGGAGATCAGCCCCAGCATTTT
TRBJ1-4,TRBD1,NA,TRBV20-1,CSASDRAVGDEKLFF,TGCAGTGCTAGTGACAGGGCAGTAGGTGATGAAAAACTGTTTTTT
TRBJ2-3,TRBD2,NA,TRBV10-3,CAISERAGGQTDTQYF,TGTGCCATCAGTGAGCGAGCGGGAGGTCAGACAGATACGCAGTATTTT
TRBJ2-5,NA,NA,TRBV9,CASSVGTKVQETQYF,TGTGCCAGCAGCGTAGGGACAAAAGTCCAAGAGACCCAGTACTTC
TRBJ1-5,TRBD1,NA,TRBV7-9,CASSNRDRGLRGNQPQHF,TGTGCCAGCAGCAACCGGGACAGGGGCTTGAGGGGCAATCAGCCCCAGCATTTT
TRBJ2-1,TRBD1,NA,TRBV7-3,CASSSRQGSSYNEQFF,TGTGCCAGCAGCTCGCGACAGGGGAGCTCCTACAATGAGCAGTTCTTC
TRBJ1-2,TRBD1,NA,TRBV3-1/TRBV3-2,CASSQGTGEGYGYTF,TGTGCCAGCAGCCAAGGGACAGGGGAGGGATATGGCTACACCTTC
TRBJ1-1,NA,NA,TRBV18,CASSPQGFGSTEAFF,TGTGCCAGCTCACCACAGGGGTTCGGCAGCACTGAAGCTTTCTTT
TRBJ1-2,NA,NA,TRBV21-1,CASSNNPDRDNYGYTF,TGTGCCAGCAGCAACAACCCGGACAGGGATAACTATGGCTACACCTTC
TRBJ2-7,TRBD2,NA,TRBV27,CASSLRPGLAADEQYF,TGTGCCAGCAGCCTTCGCCCGGGACTAGCGGCCGACGAGCAGTACTTC
TRBJ2-5,TRBD2,NA,TRBV3-1/TRBV3-2,CASSNEVLAGGETQYF,TGTGCCAGCAGCAACGAAGTGCTAGCGGGAGGGGAGACCCAGTACTTC
TRBJ2-3,NA,once,TRBV3-1/TRBV3-2,CASSRSRVTDTQYF,TGTGCCAGCAGTCGTAGCAGAGTCACAGATACGCAGTATTTT
TRBJ1-1,TRBD1,NA,TRBV3-1/TRBV3-2,CASSQAGGRAEAFF,TGTGCCAGCAGCCAAGCAGGGGGGCGAGCTGAAGCTTTCTTT
TRBJ2-7,TRBD2,NA,TRBV6-2/TRBV6-3,CASSDLLAGAILGGEQYF,TGTGCCAGCAGCGACCTACTAGCGGGAGCCATCCTTGGAGGCGAGCAGTACTTC
TRBJ1-1,TRBD1,NA,TRBV28,CASSVDRGRTEAFF,TGTGCCAGCAGCGTGGACAGGGGAAGGACTGAAGCTTTCTTT
TRBJ1-4,TRBD1,NA,TRBV6-5,CASSRGQANEKLFF,TGTGCCAGCAGTCGGGGACAGGCTAATGAAAAACTGTTTTTT
TRBJ2-6,NA,NA,TRBV29-1,CSVDSSGANVLTF,TGCAGCGTTGACAGCTCTGGGGCCAACGTCCTGACTTTC
TRBJ2-1,NA,NA,TRBV27,CASSLWAGSYNEQFF,TGTGCCAGCAGTTTATGGGCAGGCTCCTACAATGAGCAGTTCTTC
TRBJ1-3,NA,once,TRBV5-8,CASSLPWDTLSGNTIYF,TGTGCCAGCAGCCTCCCCTGGGACACCCTCTCGGGAAACACCATATATTTT
TRBJ2-7,TRBD2,NA,TRBV19,CASSIVGTNSYEQYF,TGTGCCAGTAGTATAGTCGGGACTAACTCCTACGAGCAGTACTTC
TRBJ1-1,TRBD1,NA,TRBV6-5,CASSTGTGGSPEAFF,TGTGCCAGCAGCACAGGGACAGGAGGGTCCCCTGAAGCTTTCTTT
TRBJ2-7,TRBD1,NA,TRBV27,CASSLTDRAWQYF,TGTGCCAGCAGTCTAACGGACAGGGCTTGGCAGTACTTC
TRBJ2-5,NA,NA,TRBV19,CASSIPRGGRQETQYF,TGTGCCAGTAGTATCCCAAGAGGGGGACGGCAAGAGACCCAGTACTTC
TRBJ2-2,NA,NA,TRBV28,CASISSPGELFF,TGTGCCAGCATTAGCTCCCCCGGGGAGCTGTTTTTT
TRBJ1-1,NA,few,TRBV6-6,CASSYSTQGDTEAFF,TGTGCCAGCAGTTACTCGACACAGGGAGATACTGAAGCTTTCTTT
TRBJ1-2,TRBD1,NA,TRBV7-9,CASSLEAGTGGYTF,TGTGCCAGCAGCCTCGAAGCCGGGACAGGTGGCTACACCTTC
TRBJ2-5,TRBD2,NA,TRBV9,CASSGSGTRQETQYF,TGTGCCAGCAGCGGATCCGGGACTAGACAAGAGACCCAGTACTTC
TRBJ1-4,NA,once,TRBV19,CASSRTPTNEKLFF,TGTGCCAGTAGTAGAACACCGACTAATGAAAAACTGTTTTTT
TRBJ1-1,NA,NA,TRBV11-2,CASSLGQIRGTEAFF,TGTGCCAGCAGCTTGGGTCAAATCAGGGGCACTGAAGCTTTCTTT
TRBJ2-7,TRBD2,NA,TRBV30,CAWDSGNEQYF,TGTGCCTGGGACAGCGGGAACGAGCAGTACTTC
TRBJ2-3,TRBD2,once,TRBV5-4,CASSPRRGGTDTQYF,TGTGCCAGCAGCCCCCGGCGGGGGGGCACAGATACGCAGTATTTT
TRBJ1-1,TRBD1,NA,TRBV11-3,CASSLSGQGGTEAFF,TGTGCCAGCAGCTTATCGGGGCAGGGGGGCACTGAAGCTTTCTTT
TRBJ2-7,TRBD1,once,TRBV3-1/TRBV3-2,CASSQGTGGFYEQYF,TGTGCCAGCAGCCAAGGGACAGGGGGCTTCTACGAGCAGTACTTC
TRBJ2-1,TRBD1,NA,TRBV7-2,CASSLGVGTVYNEQFF,TGTGCCAGCAGCTTAGGGGTTGGGACAGTTTACAATGAGCAGTTCTTC
TRBJ2-5,TRBD2,NA,TRBV3-1/TRBV3-2,CASSHGTSGGFVETQYF,TGTGCCAGCAGCCACGGGACTAGCGGGGGGTTTGTAGAGACCCAGTACTTC
TRBJ2-5,TRBD2,NA,TRBV7-2,CASSLRNLAGRETQYF,TGTGCCAGCAGCTTACGCAACCTAGCGGGGCGGGAGACCCAGTACTTC
TRBJ1-2,NA,NA,TRBV27,CATRQSYGYTF,TGTGCCACCAGACAGTCATATGGCTACACCTTC
TRBJ1-4,NA,NA,TRBV18,CASSPLDGGEKLFF,TGTGCCAGCTCACCACTCGACGGAGGGGAAAAACTGTTTTTT
TRBJ2-1,NA,NA,TRBV9,CASSTATGTTTNNEQFF,TGTGCCAGCAGCACCGCAACCGGGACAACGACCAACAATGAGCAGTTCTTC
TRBJ1-3,NA,NA,TRBV18,CASSTSQGWSGNTIYF,TGTGCCAGCTCAACCTCTCAGGGGTGGTCCGGAAACACCATATATTTT
TRBJ2-5,NA,few,TRBV21-1,CASSKRPLDGRQEEPETQYF,TGTGCCAGCAGCAAAAGGCCCTTGGACGGGAGGCAAGAGGAACCAGAGACCCAGTACTTC
TRBJ2-3,TRBD2,NA,TRBV6-2/TRBV6-3,CASSYPTSGLSTDTQYF,TGTGCCAGCAGTTACCCGACTAGCGGCTTAAGCACAGATACGCAGTATTTT
TRBJ1-3,NA,NA,TRBV3-1/TRBV3-2,CASSPMRSSGNTIYF,TGTGCCAGCAGCCCAATGAGAAGCTCTGGAAACACCATATATTTT
TRBJ2-7,TRBD2,NA,TRBV3-1/TRBV3-2,CASSQGGTSGGISYEQYF,TGTGCCAGCAGCCAGGGCGGGACTAGCGGGGGAATCTCCTACGAGCAGTACTTC
TRBJ2-4,NA,once,TRBV7-2,CASSLDGGHYKNIQYF,TGTGCCAGCAGCTTGGACGGGGGGCATTACAAAAACATTCAGTACTTC
TRBJ2-1,TRBD2,NA,TRBV7-9,CASSPRAGGPYEQFF,TGTGCCAGCAGCCCACGGGCGGGAGGGCCATATGAGCAGTTCTTC
TRBJ1-4,TRBD1,NA,TRBV5-6,CASSRNRGAEKLFF,TGTGCCAGCAGTCGTAACAGGGGGGCCGAAAAACTGTTTTTT